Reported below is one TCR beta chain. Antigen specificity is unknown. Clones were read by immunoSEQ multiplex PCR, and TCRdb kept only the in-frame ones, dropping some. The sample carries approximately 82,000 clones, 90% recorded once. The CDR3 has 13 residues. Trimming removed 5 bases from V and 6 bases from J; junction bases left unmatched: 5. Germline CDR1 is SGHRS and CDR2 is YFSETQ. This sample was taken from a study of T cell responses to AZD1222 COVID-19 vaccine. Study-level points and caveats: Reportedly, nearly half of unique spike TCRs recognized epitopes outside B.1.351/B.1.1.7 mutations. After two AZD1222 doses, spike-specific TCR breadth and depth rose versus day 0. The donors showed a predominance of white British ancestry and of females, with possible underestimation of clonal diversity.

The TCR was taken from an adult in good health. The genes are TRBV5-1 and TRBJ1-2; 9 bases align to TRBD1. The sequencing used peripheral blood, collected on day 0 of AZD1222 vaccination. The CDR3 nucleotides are TGCGCCAGCAGGTCGGACAGGGGAAATGGCTACACCTTC. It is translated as CASRSDRGNGYTF.